This T cell receptor beta chain was found in a study of blood T cell repertoires in COVID-19 (dated by TCRdb to 2020 to 2021). Regarding the research as a whole: Collaborator samples came from the United States, Italy and Spain and covered acute and convalescent phases of COVID-19. The prospective study material was composed of cDNA or gDNA derived from T cells, B-cell-depleted T cells, or PBMCs. Subjects who had been exposed to COVID-19, were actively infected with it, or had recovered from it provided the deeply sampled blood TCRbeta repertoires that made up the dataset. The repertoires were made available in a free public database intended to serve as a resource for research on the immune response to SARS-CoV-2. Samples came from the ongoing ImmuneRACE study (first 160 participants) plus 1,254 subjects from 6 global collaborators. The sample metadata nearly always contained a de-identified subject ID, COVID-19 status, age in years and sex. Where available, HLA class I and class II types were taken from metadata supplied by the sample provider and were not determined by assay-based typing.

General study outcomes and caveats: The quantity of clinical and demographic metadata differed by source and by participant and was supplied without curation.

Counted from cysteine to phenylalanine, this CDR3 has 17 amino acids. Only CDR3 DNA remains: 51 bases, in frame from the first base. Trimming accounts for 0 bases at V and 4 bases at J, while the number of junction bases matched to no gene is 10. With respect to this clone: Its antigen is not yet known. There are no base qualities to consult, and no much larger clone falls within one base.

TCRbeta CDR3 regions were amplified from genomic DNA by means of the immunoSEQ Assay, a bias-controlled multiplex PCR. The study's own analysis went as follows. Nucleated cell counts per sample were estimated from amplification of reference gene primers within the assay. To quantify the absolute abundance of each unique TCRbeta CDR3 rearrangement, sequence reads were collapsed and filtered. Productive Simpson clonality was computed per sample as the square root of Simpson's diversity index over productive rearrangements. As stored in TCRdb, this immuneACCESS dataset retains in-frame rearrangements with V and J assigned. A fraction of the clones does not appear; measured against another copy, unresolved V genes explain less than half of the discrepancy, and the remainder lacks a known reason. V, J and clone size were drawn from that table, and D and trimming were deduced from the DNA. Present in this sample are about 190,000 clones, around four fifths of which were seen just once. The top ten constitute approximately 5.1% of the sample.

Each collaborating institution followed its own protocols to collect whole blood in K2EDTA tubes. For TCRbeta analysis, collaborator samples were shipped as frozen whole blood, as isolated PBMCs, or as DNA extracted from either sample type. The specimen was peripheral blood. Rearrangement joined TRBV5-3 to TRBJ2-1, with TRBD2 identical over 7 junction bases. TRBV5-3 is an ORF, and what it does is uncertain. This TCR derives from a woman in her 70s with active or convalescent COVID-19. For the CDR3, the sequence is CARSLDPAGDGYNEQFF. The DNA sequence is TGTGCCAGAAGCTTGGACCCCGCGGGAGATGGTTACAATGAGCAGTTCTTC.